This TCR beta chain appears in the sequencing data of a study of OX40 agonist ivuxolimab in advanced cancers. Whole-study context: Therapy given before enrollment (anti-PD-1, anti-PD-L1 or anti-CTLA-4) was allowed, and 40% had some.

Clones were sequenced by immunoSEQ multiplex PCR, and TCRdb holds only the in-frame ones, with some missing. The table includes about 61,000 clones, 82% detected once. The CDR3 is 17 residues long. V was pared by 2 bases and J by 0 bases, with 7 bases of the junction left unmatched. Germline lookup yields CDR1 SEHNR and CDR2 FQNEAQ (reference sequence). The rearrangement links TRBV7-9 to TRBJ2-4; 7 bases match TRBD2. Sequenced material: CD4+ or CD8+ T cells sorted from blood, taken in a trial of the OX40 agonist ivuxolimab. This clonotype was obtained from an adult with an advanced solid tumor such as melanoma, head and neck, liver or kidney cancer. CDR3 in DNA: TGTGCCAGCAGCTTATTTCTGGGAGGGGTAGCCAAAAACATTCAGTACTTC. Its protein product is CASSLFLGGVAKNIQYF.